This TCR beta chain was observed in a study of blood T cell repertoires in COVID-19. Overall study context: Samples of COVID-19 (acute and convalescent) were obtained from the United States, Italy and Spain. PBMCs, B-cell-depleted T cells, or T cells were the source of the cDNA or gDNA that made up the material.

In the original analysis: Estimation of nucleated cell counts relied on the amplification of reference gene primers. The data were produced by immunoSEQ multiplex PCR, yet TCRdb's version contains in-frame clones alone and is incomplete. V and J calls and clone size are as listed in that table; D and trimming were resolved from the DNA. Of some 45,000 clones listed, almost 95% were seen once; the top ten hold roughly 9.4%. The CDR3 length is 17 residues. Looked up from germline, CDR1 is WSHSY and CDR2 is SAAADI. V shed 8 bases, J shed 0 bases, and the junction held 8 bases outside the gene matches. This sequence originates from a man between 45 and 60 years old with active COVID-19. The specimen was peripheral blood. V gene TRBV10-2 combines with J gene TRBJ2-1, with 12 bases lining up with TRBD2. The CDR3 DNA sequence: TGCGCCAGCTGGCTAGCGGGAGGGAAGAGCTCCTACAATGAGCAGTTCTTC. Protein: CASWLAGGKSSYNEQFF.